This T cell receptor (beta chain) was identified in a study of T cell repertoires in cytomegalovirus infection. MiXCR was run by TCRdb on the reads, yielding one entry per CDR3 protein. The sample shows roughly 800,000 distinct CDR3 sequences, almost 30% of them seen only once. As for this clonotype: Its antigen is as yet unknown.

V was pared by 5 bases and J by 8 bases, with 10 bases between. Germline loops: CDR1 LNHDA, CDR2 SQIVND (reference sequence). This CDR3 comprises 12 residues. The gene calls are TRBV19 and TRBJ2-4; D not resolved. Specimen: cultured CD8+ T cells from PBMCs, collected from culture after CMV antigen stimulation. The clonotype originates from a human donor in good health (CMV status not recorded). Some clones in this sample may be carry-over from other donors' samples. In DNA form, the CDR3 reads TGTGCCAGTAGTTTCGGTGCGGACATTCAGTACTTC. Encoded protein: CASSFGADIQYF.